The 28 T cell receptor beta chains given below trace back to one sample, sequenced in a study of T-cell memory formation after mild COVID-19. TCRdb re-analysed the 5' RACE reads in MiXCR, keeping a single row per CDR3 protein. The sample has about 430,000 distinct CDR3 sequences, more than 15% seen once; the top ten hold around a fifth. The material sequenced was PBMCs or a T cell subset sorted from them (not recorded which). The receptors were gathered from a man aged 18 to 29 who had mild COVID-19 (a few samples of this study predate the infection). Cell type and time point are not known.

V and J are TRBV7-2 and TRBJ2-1; tentatively, D is TRBD1 (5 bases). Germline V gene data show CDR1 as SGHTA and CDR2 as FQGNSA. The CDR3 extends over 12 amino acids. Trimming removed 2 bases at V and 12 bases at J, with 11 bases between. Written as DNA, the CDR3 is TGTGCCAGCAGCTTACAGGGCGATGGGCAGTTCTTC. Its translation: CASSLQGDGQFF.

This clonotype has at least ten counts. The V and J genes are TRBV4-1 and TRBJ2-1; 9 positions agree with TRBD2. CDR3 length: 17 amino acids. Germline CDR1 is MGHRA and CDR2 is YSYEKL. The junction had 17 bases not matched to a gene; V was cut back by 0 bases and J by 14 bases. CDR3 bases: TGCGCCAGCAGCCAAGATCACCCAGCTAGCGGGGCTCCTAAGGAGTTCTTC. Translated: CASSQDHPASGAPKEFF.

This clonotype showed up just once. The chain joins TRBV11-2 to TRBJ2-5; 9 bases map to TRBD1. Germline assignment: CDR1 SGHAT and CDR2 FQNNGV. The CDR3 sequence is 16 residues long. J was trimmed by 4 bases and V by 1 base; bases with no gene match: 7. The CDR3 DNA reads as TGTGCCAGCAGCTTAGGACAGGGGGGACCGAGAGAGACCCAGTACTTC. Translation gives CASSLGQGGPRETQYF. Supplemented by reference TRBV11-2 and TRBJ2-5, the full variable domain reads EAGVAQSPRYKIIEKRQSVAFWCNPISGHATLYWYQQILGQGPKLLIQFQNNGVVDDSQLPKDRFSAERLKGVDSTLKIQPAKLEDSAVYLCASSLGQGGPRETQYFGPGTRLLVL.

The sample holds many counts of this clonotype. The chain carries TRBV7-9 and TRBJ2-7; D call uncertain. This CDR3 region has 14 residues. V lost 5 bases and J lost 7, with 18 bases in between. Germline CDR1 and CDR2: SEHNR and FQNEAQ (reference sequence). CDR3 residues: CASSPPARVEEQYF. The DNA of the CDR3 is TGTGCCAGCAGCCCCCCCGCACGAGTTGAAGAGCAGTACTTC.

The genes are TRBV20-1 and TRBJ2-7; possibly TRBD1 for D (5 bases). CDR1 is DFQATT, CDR2 SNEGSKA, per germline (reference sequence). The CDR3 loop spans 13 amino acids. Trimming cost V 4 bases and J 1 base, with 11 bases left between them. CDR3 in amino acids: CSATRGISYEQYV. The CDR3 DNA is TGCAGTGCTACTAGGGGCATTTCCTACGAGCAGTACGTC.

The rearrangement uses TRBV7-2 and TRBJ2-1; D gene unclear. The V end lost 0 bases, the J end lost 10 bases, and 13 bases lay between the germline ends. The CDR3 length is 14 residues. Germline V lookup: CDR1 SGHTA, CDR2 FQGNSA. CDR3 sequence: CASSLARRKIEQFF. The CDR3 DNA reads as TGTGCCAGCAGCTTAGCGCGGCGTAAGATAGAGCAGTTCTTC.

This clonotype was detected a few times. The chain is built from TRBV6-6 and TRBJ1-1; 9 bases are a match to TRBD1. The CDR3 totals 17 residues. Germline V lookup: CDR1 MNHNY, CDR2 SVGAGI (reference sequence). V lost 6 bases to trimming and J lost 0 bases; unmatched junction nucleotides: 11. CDR3 in amino acids: CASSYRGRSSLNTEAFF. The CDR3 nucleotides read TGTGCCAGCAGCTACAGGGGGCGAAGTTCTTTGAACACTGAAGCTTTCTTT.

The CDR3 bases are TGCAGTGCTGCCCGTATAGGTCAGGATACGCAGTATTTT. Its protein is CSAARIGQDTQYF. This chain links TRBV20-1 with TRBJ2-3; D is unclear. CDR1 is DFQATT, CDR2 SNEGSKA, per germline (reference sequence). The CDR3 loop spans 13 amino acids. Trimming removed 5 bases at V and 6 bases at J, with 15 bases between.

The chain recombines TRBV3-1 with TRBJ1-4; D is perhaps TRBD1 (5 bases). CDR3 size: 15 residues. V was trimmed by 0 bases and J by 3 bases, leaving 8 bases between them. Germline V gene sequence: CDR1 LGHDT, CDR2 YNNKEL (reference sequence). The CDR3 region has the DNA TGTGCCAGCAGCCAAGACGGGACCTCTAATGAAAAACTGTTTTTT. Its protein product is CASSQDGTSNEKLFF.

The gene calls are TRBV7-6 and TRBJ2-3; the match to TRBD1 covers 8 bases. The CDR3 is 15 amino acids. Germline-derived CDR1 and CDR2 are SGHVS and FNYEAQ. V gave up 3 bases and J gave up 4 bases; unmatched junction bases: 6. CDR3 residues: CASSFTGGTADTQYF. CDR3 DNA: TGTGCCAGCAGCTTTACAGGGGGTACGGCAGATACGCAGTATTTT.

This clonotype has only a few counts. The V and J genes are TRBV7-8 and TRBJ1-5; perhaps TRBD1 as D (5 bases). Germline assignment: CDR1 SGHVS and CDR2 FQNEAQ. With 1 base removed from V and 1 base from J, the gap between germline ends came to 11 bases. The CDR3 has 16 amino acids. The CDR3 DNA follows: TGTGCCAGCAGCTTAGGATGGGGGACCAGCAATCAGCCCCAGCATTTT. Protein sequence: CASSLGWGTSNQPQHF.

V gene TRBV28 combines with J gene TRBJ1-1; D not certain. The CDR3 spans 17 residues. Trimming stripped 4 bases from V and 0 bases from J, with 18 bases between. Germline loops: CDR1 MDHEN, CDR2 SYDVKM. As DNA, the CDR3 is TGTGCCAGCAGTTCGGGCGGGGAGTGGAGGCTGAACACTGAAGCTTTCTTT. This codes for CASSSGGEWRLNTEAFF.

This clonotype was seen many times. The chain combines TRBV18 with TRBJ2-7; no reliable D call. The CDR3 extends over 15 amino acids. CDR1 KGHSH and CDR2 LQKENI come from the germline V gene. Trimming stripped 3 bases from V and 3 bases from J, with 15 bases between. CDR3 in amino acids: CASSPPGDIRYEQYF. The CDR3 nucleotides are TGTGCCAGCTCACCCCCTGGGGATATACGCTACGAGCAGTACTTC.

This clonotype was seen a few times. V usage is TRBV3-1 and J usage is TRBJ2-2, with D maybe TRBD1 (6 bases). The CDR3 sequence is 14 residues long. Deletions cut 4 bases from V and 4 bases from J, with 10 bases between. Germline assignment: CDR1 LGHDT and CDR2 YNNKEL (reference sequence). The DNA for the CDR3 is TGTGCCAGCAGCCTTGGACAGATCACCGGGGAGCTGTTTTTT. Amino acid sequence: CASSLGQITGELFF.

This clonotype has just a few counts. The chain links TRBV7-9 to TRBJ2-7; 10 bases line up with TRBD2. Germline CDR1 and CDR2: SEHNR and FQNEAQ (reference sequence). Unmatched junction bases numbered 7, after V lost 2 bases and J lost 3 bases. The CDR3 spans 16 residues. As DNA, the CDR3 is TGTGCCAGCAGCTTAACTAGCGGGGAACTCCTCTACGAGCAGTACTTC. This gives the protein CASSLTSGELLYEQYF.

The chain combines TRBV7-9 with TRBJ1-4; TRBD1 might be the D (5 bases). Germline V gene lookup returns CDR1 SEHNR and CDR2 FQNEAQ (reference sequence). V lost 4 bases and J 0 bases, leaving 12 bases between the germline ends. The CDR3 covers 16 residues. CDR3 in DNA: TGTGCCAGCAGCTCGAGACAGTTTGCAACTAATGAAAAACTGTTTTTT. It specifies CASSSRQFATNEKLFF.

V is TRBV5-1 and J is TRBJ2-1, with unresolved D. Deletions cut 0 bases from V and 6 bases from J, with 7 bases between. CDR3 size: 13 residues. Germline CDR1 SGHRS, CDR2 YFSETQ. In DNA form, the CDR3 reads TGCGCCAGCAGCTTGGGGGTCGGCAATGAGCAGTTCTTC. Translation gives CASSLGVGNEQFF. Full variable domain (rest looked up from reference TRBV5-1 and TRBJ2-1): KAGVTQTPRYLIKTRGQQVTLSCSPISGHRSVSWYQQTPGQGLQFLFEYFSETQRNKGNFPGRFSGRQFSNSRSEMNVSTLELGDSALYLCASSLGVGNEQFFGPGTRLTVL.

V usage is TRBV7-9 and J usage is TRBJ1-1; D is uncertain. The germline V gene encodes CDR1 SEHNR and CDR2 FQNEAQ (reference sequence). The V gene lost 5 bases and the J gene lost 0 bases, with 13 bases spanning the gap. CDR3 length: 15 residues. CDR3 nucleotide sequence: TGTGCCAGCAGCCCGCGGGGAGGCCTGAACACTGAAGCTTTCTTT. Its translation is CASSPRGGLNTEAFF.

The genes are TRBV12-3 or TRBV12-4 and TRBJ2-7; D is uncertain. This CDR3 contains 12 residues. Trimming cost V 5 bases and J 1 base, with 6 bases left between them. CDR3 protein: CASSKLSYEQYF. CDR3 bases: TGTGCCAGCAGTAAGCTATCCTACGAGCAGTACTTC.

The rearrangement links TRBV14 to TRBJ2-7; 13 bases map to TRBD2. V shed 3 bases and J 3 bases; nucleotides not matched to a gene: 2. Per germline, CDR1 SGHDN and CDR2 FVKESK. The CDR3 loop spans 15 amino acids. The chain's CDR3 is CASSQTSGGHYEQYF. CDR3 DNA: TGTGCCAGCAGCCAGACTAGCGGGGGGCACTACGAGCAGTACTTC.

The table lists this clonotype with a few counts. This chain joins TRBV5-1 and TRBJ1-6; 7 nucleotides match TRBD1. The germline gives CDR1 SGHRS, CDR2 YFSETQ. V shed 4 bases and J 7 bases; nucleotides not matched to a gene: 5. The CDR3 contains 14 residues. CDR3 in amino acids: CASSTRTGNSPLHF. The CDR3 DNA reads TGCGCCAGCAGCACACGGACAGGCAATTCACCCCTCCACTTT.

The gene calls are TRBV20-1 and TRBJ2-7; possibly TRBD1 for D (5 bases). CDR1 and CDR2 from the germline V gene are DFQATT and SNEGSKA (reference sequence). The CDR3 spans 15 residues. The germline V and J ends were trimmed by 1 base and 6 bases, with 19 bases remaining between them. The CDR3 spells CSARGKGVYTGEQYF. In DNA form, the CDR3 reads TGCAGTGCTAGAGGGAAAGGGGTCTACACTGGCGAGCAGTACTTC.

This clonotype was picked up a small number of times. The rearrangement links TRBV27 to TRBJ2-7, with D possibly TRBD1 on 6 matching bases. The CDR3 is 15 amino acids. V lost 6 bases and J 1 base, leaving 16 bases between the germline ends. Germline values: CDR1 MNHEY, CDR2 SMNVEV (reference sequence). CDR3 nucleotide sequence: TGTGCCAGCAGCCCTGCAGGGGCGAAATCCTACGAGCAGTACGTC. Translation gives CASSPAGAKSYEQYV.

The V gene is TRBV6-1, the J gene TRBJ1-4; 9 bases are a match to TRBD1. Germline V lookup: CDR1 MNHNS, CDR2 SASEGT. V trimming: 6 bases; J trimming: 5 bases; junction bases outside the gene matches: 4. The CDR3 totals 14 residues. Here the CDR3 DNA reads TGTGCCAGCAGGAGACAGGGGGGGAATGAAAAACTGTTTTTT. Protein sequence: CASRRQGGNEKLFF.

The genes are TRBV6-1 and TRBJ1-3, with TRBD1 matching 9 bases. V dropped 5 bases and J dropped 1; count of bases not matched to a gene: 9. Germline V gene sequence: CDR1 MNHNS, CDR2 SASEGT. The CDR3 spans 17 residues. Here the CDR3 DNA reads TGTGCCAGCAGTAACAGGGGGCCCTTCGTATCTGGAAACACCATATATTTT. This sequence encodes CASSNRGPFVSGNTIYF.

This clonotype has a handful of counts. This CDR3 is CASSLWTGGEEKLFF. In DNA form, the CDR3 reads TGTGCCAGCAGTTTATGGACAGGGGGCGAGGAAAAACTGTTTTTT. The rearrangement uses TRBV27 and TRBJ1-4, with TRBD1 identical over 11 bases. The CDR3 runs to 15 residues. V shed 1 base, J shed 8 bases, and the junction held 3 bases outside the gene matches. Per germline, CDR1 MNHEY and CDR2 SMNVEV (reference sequence). Drawing the rest from reference TRBV27 and TRBJ1-4, the complete variable domain is EAQVTQNPRYLITVTGKKLTVTCSQNMNHEYMSWYRQDPGLGLRQIYYSMNVEVTDKGDVPEGYKVSRKEKRNFPLILESPSPNQTSLYFCASSLWTGGEEKLFFGSGTQLSVL.

This CDR3 is CATAHATSGGPSQFF. The CDR3 DNA reads TGTGCCACAGCCCATGCCACTAGCGGGGGCCCGTCGCAGTTCTTC. V usage is TRBV5-6 and J usage is TRBJ2-1, with TRBD2 matching over 11 bases. With V trimmed by 9 bases and J by 12 bases, 17 bases remained unmatched. CDR3 size: 15 residues. Looked up from germline, CDR1 is SGHDT and CDR2 is YYEEEE.

This clonotype was observed a handful of times. The rearrangement uses TRBV9 and TRBJ1-2; TRBD1 aligns across 8 bases. The CDR3 is made up of 15 amino acids. The V gene end was trimmed by 0 bases and the J gene end by 3 bases; junction bases not matched to a gene: 4. Germline V gene lookup returns CDR1 SGDLS and CDR2 YYNGEE. The CDR3 nucleotides are TGTGCCAGCAGCGTAGGACAGGGGTATTACTATGGCTACACCTTC. Its protein is CASSVGQGYYYGYTF. The full variable domain, with the rest looked up from reference TRBV9 and TRBJ1-2, is DSGVTQTPKHLITATGQRVTLRCSPRSGDLSVYWYQQSLDQGLQFLIQYYNGEERAKGNILERFSAQQFPDLHSELNLSSLELGDSALYFCASSVGQGYYYGYTFGSGTRLTVV.